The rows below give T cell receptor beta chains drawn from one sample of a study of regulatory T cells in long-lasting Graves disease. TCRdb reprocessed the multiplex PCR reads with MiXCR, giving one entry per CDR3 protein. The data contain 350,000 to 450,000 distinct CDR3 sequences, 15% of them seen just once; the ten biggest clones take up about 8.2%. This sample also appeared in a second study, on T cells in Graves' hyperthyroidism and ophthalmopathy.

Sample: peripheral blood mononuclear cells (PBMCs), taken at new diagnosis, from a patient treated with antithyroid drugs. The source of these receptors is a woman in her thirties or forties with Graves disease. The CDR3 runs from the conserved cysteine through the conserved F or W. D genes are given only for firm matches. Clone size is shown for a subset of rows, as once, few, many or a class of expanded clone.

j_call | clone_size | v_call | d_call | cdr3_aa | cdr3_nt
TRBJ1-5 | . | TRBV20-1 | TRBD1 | CSAGTGGTNQPQHF | TGCAGTGCTGGGACAGGGGGAACCAATCAGCCCCAGCATTTT
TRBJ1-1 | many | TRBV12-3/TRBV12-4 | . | CASSLRGANTEAFF | TGTGCCAGCAGTTTACGGGGTGCCAACACTGAAGCTTTCTTT
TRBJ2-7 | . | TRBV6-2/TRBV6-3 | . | CASGPLSYEQYF | TGTGCCAGCGGCCCCCTCTCCTACGAGCAGTACTTC
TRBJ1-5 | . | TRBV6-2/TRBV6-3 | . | CASSEQWVSNQPQHF | TGTGCCAGCAGTGAGCAATGGGTTAGCAATCAGCCCCAGCATTTT
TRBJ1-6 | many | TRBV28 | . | CASSLPNSPLHF | TGTGCCAGCAGTTTACCTAATTCACCCCTCCACTTT
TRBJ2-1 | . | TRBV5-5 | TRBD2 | CASSLSFTRAGTYNEQFF | TGTGCCAGCAGCTTGAGTTTTACGCGAGCGGGGACCTACAATGAGCAGTTCTTC
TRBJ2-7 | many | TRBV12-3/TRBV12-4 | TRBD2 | CASTGGGGEQYF | TGTGCCAGCACTGGGGGGGGGGGCGAGCAGTACTTC
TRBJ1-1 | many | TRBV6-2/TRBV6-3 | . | CASSYREGNAFF | TGTGCCAGCAGTTACCGGGAGGGGAATGCTTTCTTT
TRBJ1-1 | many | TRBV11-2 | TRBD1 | CASSLGQGNTEAFF | TGTGCCAGCAGCTTAGGACAGGGGAACACTGAAGCTTTCTTT
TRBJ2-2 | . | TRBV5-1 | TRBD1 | CASRTTGTGNTGELFF | TGCGCCAGCAGAACCACCGGGACAGGGAACACCGGGGAGCTGTTTTTT
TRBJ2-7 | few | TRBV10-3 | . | CAMGETLYEQYF | TGTGCCATGGGCGAAACCCTATACGAGCAGTACTTC
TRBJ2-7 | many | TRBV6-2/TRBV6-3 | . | CASSRSGYEQYF | TGTGCCAGCAGTCGGTCGGGATACGAGCAGTACTTC
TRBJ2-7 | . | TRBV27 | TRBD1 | CASTPTTTGATTYEQYF | TGTGCCAGCACACCAACAACCACAGGGGCCACGACCTACGAGCAGTACTTC
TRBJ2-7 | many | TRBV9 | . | CASSVGAGLKGNEQYF | TGTGCCAGCAGTGTGGGGGCGGGACTGAAAGGGAACGAGCAGTACTTC
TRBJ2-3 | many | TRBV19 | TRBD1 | CASRQGARTDTQYF | TGTGCCAGTCGACAGGGGGCGCGCACAGATACGCAGTATTTT
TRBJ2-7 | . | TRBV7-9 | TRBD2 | CASSLASGLAGNYEQYF | TGTGCCAGCAGCTTAGCGTCGGGATTAGCGGGGAACTACGAGCAGTACTTC
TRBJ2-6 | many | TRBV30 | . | CAWSMGSGANVLTF | TGTGCCTGGAGTATGGGGTCTGGGGCCAACGTCCTGACTTTC
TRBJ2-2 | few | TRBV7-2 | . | CASSPGTSFTGELFF | TGTGCCAGCAGCCCCGGCACTAGTTTTACCGGGGAGCTGTTTTTT
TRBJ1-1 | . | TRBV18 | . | CASSLQGLHMNTEAFF | TGTGCCAGCTCACTACAGGGCCTGCACATGAACACTGAAGCTTTCTTT
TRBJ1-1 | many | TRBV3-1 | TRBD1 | CASSQDHPGQRYTEAFF | TGTGCCAGCAGCCAAGATCACCCGGGACAGAGATACACTGAAGCTTTCTTT
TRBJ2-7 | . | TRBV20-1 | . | CSARLGAFEQYF | TGCAGTGCTAGGTTGGGTGCTTTCGAGCAGTACTTC
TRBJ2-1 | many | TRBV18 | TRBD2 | CASSPPLAGNEQFF | TGTGCCAGCTCACCGCCCCTAGCGGGAAATGAGCAGTTCTTC
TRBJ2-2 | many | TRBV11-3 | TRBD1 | CASSFVRTGPTGELFF | TGTGCCAGCAGCTTCGTGAGGACAGGCCCCACCGGGGAGCTGTTTTTT
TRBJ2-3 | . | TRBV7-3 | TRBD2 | CASSLTPTSETPRGTRYF | TGTGCCAGCAGCTTAACCCCAACTAGCGAGACCCCGAGGGGTACGCGGTATTTT
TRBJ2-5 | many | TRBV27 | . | CASSLHRTKETQYF | TGTGCCAGCAGTTTACACCGGACGAAAGAGACCCAGTACTTC